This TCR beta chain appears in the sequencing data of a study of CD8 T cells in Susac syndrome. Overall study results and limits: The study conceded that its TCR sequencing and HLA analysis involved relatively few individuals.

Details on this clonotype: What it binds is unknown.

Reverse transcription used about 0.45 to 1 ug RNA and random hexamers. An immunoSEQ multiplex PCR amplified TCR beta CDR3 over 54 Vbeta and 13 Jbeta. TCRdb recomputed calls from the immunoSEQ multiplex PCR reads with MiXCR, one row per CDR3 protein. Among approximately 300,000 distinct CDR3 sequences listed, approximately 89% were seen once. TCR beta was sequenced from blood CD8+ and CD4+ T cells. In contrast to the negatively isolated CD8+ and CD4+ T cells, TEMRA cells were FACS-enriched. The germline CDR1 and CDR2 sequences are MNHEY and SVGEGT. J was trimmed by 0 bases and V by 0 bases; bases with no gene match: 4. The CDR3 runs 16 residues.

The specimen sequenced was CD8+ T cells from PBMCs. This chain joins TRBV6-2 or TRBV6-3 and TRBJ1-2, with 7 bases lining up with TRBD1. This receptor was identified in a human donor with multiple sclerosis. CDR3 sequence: CASSYSRGRTNYGYTF. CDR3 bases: TGTGCCAGCAGTTACTCGAGGGGGCGAACTAACTATGGCTACACCTTC.